This T cell receptor beta chain comes out of a study of regulatory T cells in long-lasting Graves disease. Time point indicated: newly diagnosed GD, antithyroid drugs for less than 3 months. The TCR library used RNA extracted from PBMCs. Sequencing libraries for TCR beta were prepared with iRepertoire HTBI primers and Arm-PCR of CDR3 regions. TCRdb ran MiXCR on the multiplex PCR reads and lists one entry per CDR3 protein. The sample records 440,000 or so distinct CDR3 sequences, under 15% being singletons. This clonotype showed up just a few times. These data were likewise used in another study, on T cells in Graves' hyperthyroidism and ophthalmopathy.

This clonotype was obtained from a woman between 25 and 40 years old with Graves disease. The sequenced sample was peripheral blood mononuclear cells (PBMCs), obtained at new diagnosis, from a patient treated with antithyroid drugs.

DNA of the CDR3: TGTGCCAGTAGTATGGATAGCGGAGCGTCCAATCAGCCCCAGCATTTT. Residues: CASSMDSGASNQPQHF. The V and J genes are TRBV19 and TRBJ1-5; D uncertain. The CDR3 totals 16 residues. CDR1 LNHDA and CDR2 SQIVND come from the germline V gene (reference sequence). V lost 3 bases, J lost 3 bases, and 15 bases lay in between. The full variable domain, in which reference TRBV19 and TRBJ1-5 provide the parts outside the CDR3, is DGGITQSPKYLFRKEGQNVTLSCEQNLNHDAMYWYRQDPGQGLRLIYYSQIVNDFQKGDIAEGYSVSREKKESFPLTVTSAQKNPTAFYLCASSMDSGASNQPQHFGDGTRLSIL.